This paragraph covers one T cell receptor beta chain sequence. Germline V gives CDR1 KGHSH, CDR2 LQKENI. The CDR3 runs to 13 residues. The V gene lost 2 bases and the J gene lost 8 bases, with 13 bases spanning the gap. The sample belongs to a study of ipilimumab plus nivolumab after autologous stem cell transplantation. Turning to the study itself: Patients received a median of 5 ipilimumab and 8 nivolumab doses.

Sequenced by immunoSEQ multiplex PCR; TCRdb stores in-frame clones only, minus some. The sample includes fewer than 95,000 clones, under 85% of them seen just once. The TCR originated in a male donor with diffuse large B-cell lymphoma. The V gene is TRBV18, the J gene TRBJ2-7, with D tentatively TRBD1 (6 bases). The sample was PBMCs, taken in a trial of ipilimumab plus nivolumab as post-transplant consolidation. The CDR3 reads CASSPGQPGQQYF. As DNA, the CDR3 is TGTGCCAGCTCACCAGGACAGCCGGGGCAGCAGTACTTC.